A single T cell receptor beta chain is shown here with its context. V was pared by 4 bases and J by 5 bases, with 21 bases between. The length of the CDR3 is 16 residues. Per germline, CDR1 SGHRS and CDR2 YFSETQ. Here immunoSEQ multiplex PCR was the method, and the copy in TCRdb shows in-frame clones only, minus some. The sample gives approximately 94,000 clones, about 90% of which show up once; roughly 18% is in the top ten. This sample is part of a study of control samples from healthy donors and cancer patients. The V call is TRBV5-1, the J call TRBJ2-5; weak D call: TRBD2 (6 bases). The sequence was obtained from a woman in her fifties or sixties in good health. The sequenced sample consisted of blood. CDR3 amino acids: CASSPQVQGGLETQYF. CDR3 DNA sequence: TGCGCCAGCAGCCCTCAGGTGCAGGGAGGTTTGGAGACCCAGTACTTC. The full variable domain, its missing parts supplied by reference TRBV5-1 and TRBJ2-5, is KAGVTQTPRYLIKTRGQQVTLSCSPISGHRSVSWYQQTPGQGLQFLFEYFSETQRNKGNFPGRFSGRQFSNSRSEMNVSTLELGDSALYLCASSPQVQGGLETQYFGPGTRLLVL.